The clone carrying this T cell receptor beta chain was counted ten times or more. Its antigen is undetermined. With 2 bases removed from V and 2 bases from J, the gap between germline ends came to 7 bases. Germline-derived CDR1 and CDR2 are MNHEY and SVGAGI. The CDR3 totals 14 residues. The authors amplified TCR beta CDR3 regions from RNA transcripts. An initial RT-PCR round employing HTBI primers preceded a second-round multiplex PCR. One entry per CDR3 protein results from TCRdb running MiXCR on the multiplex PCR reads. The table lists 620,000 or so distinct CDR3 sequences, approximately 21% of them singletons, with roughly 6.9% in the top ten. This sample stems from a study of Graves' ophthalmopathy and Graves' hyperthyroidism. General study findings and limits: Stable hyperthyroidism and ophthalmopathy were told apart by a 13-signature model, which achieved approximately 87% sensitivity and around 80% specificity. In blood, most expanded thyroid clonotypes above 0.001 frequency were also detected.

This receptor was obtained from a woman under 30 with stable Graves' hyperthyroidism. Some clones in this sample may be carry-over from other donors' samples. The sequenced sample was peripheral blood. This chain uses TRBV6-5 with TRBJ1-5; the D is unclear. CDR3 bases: TGTGCCAGCAGTTACCGCAACGGCAATCAGCCCCAGCATTTT. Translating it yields CASSYRNGNQPQHF.